This TCR beta chain was retrieved from a study of shared clonotypes between healthy human individuals. Across the study: The cohort had a couple of women and three men, ages 18 to 49. Study-wide findings and caveats: Sampling was confined to blood; repertoires within tissues likely differ.

Each of the donors was a healthy adult who was HIV-negative and had not had a recent acute infection or vaccination. Comment on this clone: What it binds is unknown.

Looked up from germline, CDR1 is MNHNS and CDR2 is SASEGT. This CDR3 is built from 13 residues. V lost 6 bases, J lost 2 bases, and 9 bases lay in between. Per sorted-subset replicate PCR, input was 150 to 250 ng DNA, representing tens of thousands of T cell genomes. Using immunoSEQ multiplex PCR, the repertoire was profiled, and TCRdb retains in-frame clones only, with some absent. This table holds 950,000 to 1,100,000 clones, around 78% found once. The clonotype comes from a man between 18 and 29 years old in good health. Some clones in this sample may be carry-over from other donors' samples. Sample: memory CD4+ T cells from PBMCs. The subset is: CD45RA-negative fraction. This chain links TRBV6-1 with TRBJ2-3; D ambiguous. DNA for the CDR3: TGTGCCAGCAGGCGGACCTACACAGATACGCAGTATTTT. It specifies CASRRTYTDTQYF.